The clone carrying this T cell receptor (beta chain) was seen a handful of times. The sample originates from a study of T cell repertoires in ileal Crohn's disease. TCRdb's table, derived via immunoSEQ multiplex PCR, lists solely in-frame clones and lacks some. The repertoire includes 9,500 to 15,000 clones, around 78% of them detected once, and less than 5.5% sits in the top ten. Input material: ileal tissue. The clonotype was recovered from an adult with Crohn's disease.

CDR3 region: CASRDRGLNNSPLHF. For the CDR3, the DNA is TGTGCCAGCAGAGACAGGGGTCTGAATAATTCACCCCTCCACTTT. The chain has TRBV2 and TRBJ1-6; 8 bases line up with TRBD1. The CDR3 totals 15 residues. The germline gives CDR1 SNHLY, CDR2 FYNNEI. V lost 6 bases and J lost 5; bases outside the gene matches: 6.